This record concerns one T cell receptor beta chain sequence. Only in-frame clones appear in the TCRdb table, and some are missing; sequencing was by immunoSEQ multiplex PCR. The sample holds about 430,000 clones, around 90% seen once. This sample is part of a study of blood T cell repertoires in COVID-19. Study in general: COVID-19 samples from acute and convalescent phases originated in the United States, Italy and Spain. Sources were T cells, B-cell-depleted T cells, or PBMCs; the material itself was cDNA or gDNA.

V was pared by 3 bases and J by 3 bases, with 9 bases between. CDR1 LNHDA and CDR2 SQIVND come from the germline V gene (reference sequence). This CDR3 region has 13 residues. The rearrangement links TRBV19 to TRBJ2-7, with D unresolved. The sample was peripheral blood. This receptor was identified in a man aged 18 to 30 with COVID-19, enrolled during active disease. CDR3 in amino acids: CASSIELFYEQYF. For the CDR3, the DNA is TGTGCCAGTAGTATTGAACTATTCTACGAGCAGTACTTC.